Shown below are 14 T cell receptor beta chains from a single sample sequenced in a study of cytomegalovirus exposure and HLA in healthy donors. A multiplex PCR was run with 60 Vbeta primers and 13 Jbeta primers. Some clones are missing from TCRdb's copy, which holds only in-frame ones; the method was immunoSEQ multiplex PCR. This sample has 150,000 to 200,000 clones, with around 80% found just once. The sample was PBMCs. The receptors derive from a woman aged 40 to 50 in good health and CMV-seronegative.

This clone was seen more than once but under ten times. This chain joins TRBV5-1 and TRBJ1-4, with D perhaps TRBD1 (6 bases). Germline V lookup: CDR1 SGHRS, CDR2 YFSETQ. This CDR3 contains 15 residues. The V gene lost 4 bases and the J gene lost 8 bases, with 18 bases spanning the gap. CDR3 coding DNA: TGCGCCAGCAGCCCCGAGGGGGGGCTGGGGGAAAAACTGTTTTTT. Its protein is CASSPEGGLGEKLFF.

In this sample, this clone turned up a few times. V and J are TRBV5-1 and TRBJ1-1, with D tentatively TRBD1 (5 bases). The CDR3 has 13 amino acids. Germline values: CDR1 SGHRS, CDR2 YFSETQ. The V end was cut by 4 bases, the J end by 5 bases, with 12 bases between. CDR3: CASSSRVTTEAFF. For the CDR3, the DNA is TGCGCCAGCAGCAGCAGGGTGACTACTGAAGCTTTCTTT.

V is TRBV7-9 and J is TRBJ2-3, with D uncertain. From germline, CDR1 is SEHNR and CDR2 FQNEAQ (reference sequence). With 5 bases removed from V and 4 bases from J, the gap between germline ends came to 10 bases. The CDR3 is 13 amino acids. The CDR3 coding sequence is TGTGCCAGCAGCCAAAGACATGCAGATACGCAGTATTTT. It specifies CASSQRHADTQYF.

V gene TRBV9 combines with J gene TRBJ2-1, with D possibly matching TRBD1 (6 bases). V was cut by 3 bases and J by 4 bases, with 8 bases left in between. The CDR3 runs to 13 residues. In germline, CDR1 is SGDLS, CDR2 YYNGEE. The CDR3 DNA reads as TGTGCCAGCAGCGGGGACACTTACAATGAGCAGTTCTTC. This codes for CASSGDTYNEQFF.

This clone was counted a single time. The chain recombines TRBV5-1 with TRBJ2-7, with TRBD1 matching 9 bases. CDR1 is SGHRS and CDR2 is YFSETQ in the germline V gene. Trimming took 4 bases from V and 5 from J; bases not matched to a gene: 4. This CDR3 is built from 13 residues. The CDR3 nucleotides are TGCGCCAGCAGCCCGGGACAGGGCCACGAGCAGTACTTC. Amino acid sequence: CASSPGQGHEQYF. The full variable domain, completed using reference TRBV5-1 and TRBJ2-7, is KAGVTQTPRYLIKTRGQQVTLSCSPISGHRSVSWYQQTPGQGLQFLFEYFSETQRNKGNFPGRFSGRQFSNSRSEMNVSTLELGDSALYLCASSPGQGHEQYFGPGTRLTVT.

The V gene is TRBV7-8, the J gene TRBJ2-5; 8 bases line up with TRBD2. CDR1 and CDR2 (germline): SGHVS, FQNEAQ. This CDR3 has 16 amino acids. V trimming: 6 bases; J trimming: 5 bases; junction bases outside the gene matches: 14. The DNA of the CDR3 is TGTGCCAGCAGACCCGGAGCCGCGGGGGGCTCTGAGACCCAGTACTTC. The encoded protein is CASRPGAAGGSETQYF.

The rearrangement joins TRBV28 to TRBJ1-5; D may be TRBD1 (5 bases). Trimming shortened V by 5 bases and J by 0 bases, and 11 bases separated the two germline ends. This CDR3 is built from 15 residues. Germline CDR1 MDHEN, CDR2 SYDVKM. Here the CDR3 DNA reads TGTGCCAGCAGTCCCCGAAGGGGTAGCAATCAGCCCCAGCATTTT. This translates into CASSPRRGSNQPQHF.

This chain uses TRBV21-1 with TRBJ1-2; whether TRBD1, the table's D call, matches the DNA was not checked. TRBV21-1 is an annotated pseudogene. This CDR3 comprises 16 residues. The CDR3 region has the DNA TGTGCCAGCAGCAAAGATAATGACAAAATTAACTATGGCTACACCTTC. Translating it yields CASSKDNDKINYGYTF.

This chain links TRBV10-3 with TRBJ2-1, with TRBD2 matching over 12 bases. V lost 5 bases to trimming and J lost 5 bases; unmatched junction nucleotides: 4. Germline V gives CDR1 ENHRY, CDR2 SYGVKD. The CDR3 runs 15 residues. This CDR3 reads CAISSTSGGDNEQFF. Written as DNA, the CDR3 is TGTGCCATCAGTTCGACTAGCGGGGGCGACAATGAGCAGTTCTTC.

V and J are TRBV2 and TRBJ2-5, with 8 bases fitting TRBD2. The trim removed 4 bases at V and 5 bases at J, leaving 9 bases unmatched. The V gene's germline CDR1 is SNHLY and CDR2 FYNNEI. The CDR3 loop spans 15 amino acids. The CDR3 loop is CASSAGGRREETQYF. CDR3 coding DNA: TGTGCCAGCAGTGCTGGCGGGAGGCGTGAGGAGACCCAGTACTTC.

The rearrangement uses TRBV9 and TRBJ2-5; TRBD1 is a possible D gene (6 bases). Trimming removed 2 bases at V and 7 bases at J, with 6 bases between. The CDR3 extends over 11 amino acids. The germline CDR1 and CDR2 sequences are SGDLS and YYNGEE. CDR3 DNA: TGTGCCAGCAGCGTGGGGGCGACCCAGTACTTC. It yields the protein CASSVGATQYF.

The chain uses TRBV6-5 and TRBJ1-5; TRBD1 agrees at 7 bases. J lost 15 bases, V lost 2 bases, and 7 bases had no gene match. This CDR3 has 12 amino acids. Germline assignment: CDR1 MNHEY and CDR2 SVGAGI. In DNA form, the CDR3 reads TGTGCCAGCAGTTACCAGGGACAGAGCCGGCATTTT. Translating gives CASSYQGQSRHF.

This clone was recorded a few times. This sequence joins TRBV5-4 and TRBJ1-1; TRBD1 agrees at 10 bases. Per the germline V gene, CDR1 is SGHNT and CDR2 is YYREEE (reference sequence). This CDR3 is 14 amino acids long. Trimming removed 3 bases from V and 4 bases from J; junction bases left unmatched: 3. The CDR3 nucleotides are TGTGCCAGCAGCTCCGGACAGGGGGGCACTGAAGCTTTCTTT. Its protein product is CASSSGQGGTEAFF.

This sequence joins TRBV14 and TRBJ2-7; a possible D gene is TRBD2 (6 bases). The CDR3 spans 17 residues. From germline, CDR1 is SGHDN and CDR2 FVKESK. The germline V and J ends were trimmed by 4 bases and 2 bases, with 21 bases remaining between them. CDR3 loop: CASSPSRWRGLTYEQYF. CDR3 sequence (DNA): TGTGCCAGCAGCCCCTCCAGGTGGCGGGGTTTGACCTACGAGCAGTACTTC.